This record looks at one T cell receptor beta chain sequence and its context. Its antigen is undetermined. This sample was included in a study of cytomegalovirus exposure and HLA in healthy donors. The PCR contained 60 Vbeta and 13 Jbeta primers. Repertoires were generated with immunoSEQ multiplex PCR, while TCRdb's copy carries only in-frame clones and drops some. The repertoire holds about 190,000 clones, 75% to 80% seen once, with around 6.1% in the top ten. Regarding the study as a whole: The listing of 150 to 200 TCR beta chains classed them as cytomegalovirus-associated.

Sequenced material: PBMCs. The clonotype was recovered from a woman aged 25 to 45 in good health and CMV-seropositive.

CDR3 in amino acids: CASTTQGGTGLNEQFF. The DNA for the CDR3 is TGTGCCAGTACGACGCAAGGCGGGACAGGTCTCAATGAGCAGTTCTTC. This chain uses TRBV28 with TRBJ2-1; 8 bases agree with TRBD1. The germline V gene encodes CDR1 MDHEN and CDR2 SYDVKM. Trimming at V came to 9 bases and at J to 6 bases, leaving 16 bases not matched to a gene. The CDR3 has 16 amino acids. The whole variable domain, filled in from reference TRBV28 and TRBJ2-1, reads DVKVTQSSRYLVKRTGEKVFLECVQDMDHENMFWYRQDPGLGLRLIYFSYDVKMKEKGDIPEGYSVSREKKERFSLILESASTNQTSMYLCASTTQGGTGLNEQFFGPGTRLTVL.